This T cell receptor beta chain was sequenced during a study of control samples from healthy donors and cancer patients. Germline CDR1 is SGHNT and CDR2 is YYREEE (reference sequence). The V end lost 4 bases, the J end lost 2 bases, and 1 base lay between the germline ends. This CDR3 is 12 amino acids long. The method was immunoSEQ multiplex PCR; TCRdb's version includes in-frame clones alone and lacks a portion of them. Of approximately 170,000 clones in the sample, roughly 93% were seen once. The sample consisted of blood. The TCR sequence derives from an older woman in good health. The chain recombines TRBV5-4 with TRBJ1-6; the D is unclear. For the CDR3, the DNA is TGTGCCAGCAGCCCCTATAATTCACCCCTCCACTTT. Translating it yields CASSPYNSPLHF.